A single sample gave rise to the 2 T cell receptor beta chains below, sequenced in a study of technical replicates of blood from several donors. This table comes from immunoSEQ multiplex PCR, and its TCRdb copy is limited to in-frame clones, with some not included. This table holds 90,000 to 100,000 clones, about 96% found once. The sequenced sample was T cells isolated from PBMCs. The receptors originated from a human donor in good health.

This rearrangement joins TRBV28 to TRBJ2-7; D gene unclear. V gave up 7 bases and J gave up 0 bases, with 13 bases separating them. Per the germline V gene, CDR1 is MDHEN and CDR2 is SYDVKM. The CDR3 is 14 residues long. Here the CDR3 DNA reads TGTGCCAGCACCTTGTTGCGGTACTCCTACGAGCAGTACTTC. Amino acids: CASTLLRYSYEQYF.

The chain links TRBV14 to TRBJ1-2; maybe TRBD1 (5 bases). This CDR3 spans 15 amino acids. V was cut by 1 base and J by 1 base, with 10 bases left in between. Germline V gene sequence: CDR1 SGHDN, CDR2 FVKESK. The CDR3 is CASSQGGGFNYGYTF. The CDR3 nucleotides are TGTGCCAGCAGCCAAGGTGGGGGGTTTAACTATGGCTACACCTTC.